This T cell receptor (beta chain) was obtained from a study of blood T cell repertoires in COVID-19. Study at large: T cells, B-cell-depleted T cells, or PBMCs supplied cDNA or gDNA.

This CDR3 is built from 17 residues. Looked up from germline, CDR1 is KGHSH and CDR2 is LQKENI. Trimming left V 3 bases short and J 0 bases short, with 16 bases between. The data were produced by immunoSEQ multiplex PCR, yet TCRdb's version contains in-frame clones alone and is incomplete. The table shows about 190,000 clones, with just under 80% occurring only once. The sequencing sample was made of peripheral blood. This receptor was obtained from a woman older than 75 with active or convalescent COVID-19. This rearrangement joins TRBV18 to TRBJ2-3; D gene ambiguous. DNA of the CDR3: TGTGCCAGCTCACCGCTAGGCGCAGCCTTTAGCACAGATACGCAGTATTTT. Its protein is CASSPLGAAFSTDTQYF. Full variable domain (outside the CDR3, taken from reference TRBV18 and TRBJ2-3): NAGVMQNPRHLVRRRGQEARLRCSPMKGHSHVYWYRQLPEEGLKFMVYLQKENIIDESGMPKERFSAEFPKEGPSILRIQQVVRGDSAAYFCASSPLGAAFSTDTQYFGPGTRLTVL.